The entry below describes one T cell receptor beta chain. This CDR3 is 15 amino acids long. V was clipped by 3 bases and J by 6 bases; unmatched bases: 5. CDR1 and CDR2 from the germline V gene are SGDLS and YYNGEE. The data originate from a study of T cells in Graves' hyperthyroidism and ophthalmopathy. There were TCR beta CDR3 regions amplified from RNA transcripts. TCR CDR3 underwent first-round RT-PCR with the HTBI primer set. One entry per CDR3 protein results from TCRdb running MiXCR on the multiplex PCR reads. The repertoire holds about 640,000 distinct CDR3 sequences, with around 21% as singletons.

This rearrangement joins TRBV9 to TRBJ1-6, with TRBD1 matching over 8 bases. The sequenced material came from blood. The source is a man aged 25-40 years with Graves' ophthalmopathy. CDR3 bases: TGTGCCAGCAGCGGAGGACAGGGAGGTAATTCACCCCTCCACTTT. It encodes CASSGGQGGNSPLHF.